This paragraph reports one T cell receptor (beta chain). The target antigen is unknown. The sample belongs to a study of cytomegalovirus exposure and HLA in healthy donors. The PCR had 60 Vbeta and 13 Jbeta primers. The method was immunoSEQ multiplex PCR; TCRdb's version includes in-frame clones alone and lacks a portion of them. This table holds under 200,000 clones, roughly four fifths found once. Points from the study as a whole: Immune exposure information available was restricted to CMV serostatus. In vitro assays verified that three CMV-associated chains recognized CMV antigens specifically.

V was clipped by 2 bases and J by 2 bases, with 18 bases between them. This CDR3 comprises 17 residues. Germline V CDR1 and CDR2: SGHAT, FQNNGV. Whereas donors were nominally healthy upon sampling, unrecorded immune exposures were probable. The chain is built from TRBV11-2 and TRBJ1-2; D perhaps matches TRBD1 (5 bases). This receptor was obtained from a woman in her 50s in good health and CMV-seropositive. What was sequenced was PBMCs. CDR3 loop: CASSLSWAQGENYGYTF. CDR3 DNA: TGTGCCAGCAGCTTATCATGGGCTCAGGGCGAAAACTATGGCTACACCTTC. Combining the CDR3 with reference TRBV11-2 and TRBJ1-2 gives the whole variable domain EAGVAQSPRYKIIEKRQSVAFWCNPISGHATLYWYQQILGQGPKLLIQFQNNGVVDDSQLPKDRFSAERLKGVDSTLKIQPAKLEDSAVYLCASSLSWAQGENYGYTFGSGTRLTVV.